The 11 T cell receptor beta chains below all came from one sample that was sequenced in a study of tumor-infiltrating lymphocytes in primary liver carcinoma. Co-extraction of both nucleic acids (RNA and DNA) used roughly 18-34 mg of unsorted bulk tissue. Using a constant-region primer together with ProtoScript II reverse transcriptase, TCR beta cDNA was made from about 500 ng of total RNA. Three rounds of nested multiplex PCR with slightly modified ARM-PCR produced TCR beta libraries. For about 11 cycles apiece, the opening two PCR rounds ran with TRBV1-TRBV30 forward primers and a C-beta reverse primer. One entry per CDR3 protein, called by TCRdb with MiXCR from the multiplex PCR reads. The sample has about 120,000 distinct CDR3 sequences; around 70% are singletons. Sequenced input: tumor-adjacent normal liver tissue. These receptors all stem from a woman between 55 and 75 years old with primary liver carcinoma and hepatitis B virus infection.

The chain is built from TRBV20-1 and TRBJ1-2; no definite D call. This CDR3 is 14 amino acids long. Looked up from germline, CDR1 is DFQATT and CDR2 is SNEGSKA (reference sequence). Trimming stripped 0 bases from V and 4 bases from J, with 12 bases between. The CDR3 region has the DNA TGCAGTGCTAGAGACCGATCTCGGGGCTATGGCTACACCTTC. Translating it yields CSARDRSRGYGYTF.

On this clonotype: The junction differs from germline at one of its ends, possibly a read error. The chain recombines TRBV6-2 or TRBV6-3 with TRBJ2-1; no clear D gene. Germline V lookup: CDR1 MNHEY, CDR2 SVGEGT. The CDR3 has 12 residues. The chain's CDR3 is CASSFAVNERFF. The CDR3 nucleotides read TGTGCCAGTAGTTTCGCGGTCAATGAGCGGTTCTTC.

In the case of this clonotype: Likely a read error: the CDR3 ends without its conserved phenylalanine or tryptophan. No DNA is shown, since the ends of the CDR3 on it are uncertain; the CDR3 is the one TCRdb lists. J is TRBJ2-4 and V is TRBV11-2; the D call of TRBD2 is as the table states it, not checked on the DNA. The CDR3 comprises 17 residues, both ends counted. The germline V gene encodes CDR1 SGHAT and CDR2 FQNNGV. CDR3 region: CASSPGMLLSGRDIQYS.

To note about this clonotype: This may arise from a read error, as a much more abundant clone is one base away. The chain recombines TRBV5-1 with TRBJ1-1; 7 bases map to TRBD1. Germline-derived CDR1 and CDR2 are SGHRS and YFSETQ. This CDR3 contains 17 residues. The CDR3 DNA is TGCGCCAGCAGCTTGACCACCACAGGGGAGTGGTACACTGAAGTTTTCTTT. Translation gives CASSLTTTGEWYTEVFF.

A word on this clonotype: This sequence may be a read error, since a much larger clone differs from it by one base. Since no conserved phenylalanine or tryptophan closes the CDR3, a read error is the likely cause. V is TRBV28 and J is TRBJ2-1; D not resolved. CDR1 is MDHEN and CDR2 is SYDVKM in the germline V gene. The V gene lost 2 bases and the J gene lost 2 bases, with 4 bases spanning the gap. The CDR3 has 13 residues. The CDR3 here is CASSLGPYNEQFL. In DNA form, the CDR3 reads TGTGCCAGCAGTTTAGGTCCCTACAATGAGCAGTTCTTA.

A note on this clonotype: Being one base from a much bigger clone, this may be a read error. The gene calls are TRBV28 and TRBJ2-7; the D gene is possibly TRBD1 (5 bases). V lost 10 bases and J 6 bases, leaving 13 bases between the germline ends. Germline lookup yields CDR1 MDHEN and CDR2 SYDVKM. The CDR3 length is 11 residues. CDR3 sequence (DNA): TGTGCCAACATTTCAGGGTTCGAGCAGTACTTC. It encodes CANISGFEQYF.

The rearrangement uses TRBV4-1 and TRBJ2-3; D not certain. CDR1 is MGHRA and CDR2 is YSYEKL in the germline V gene. This CDR3 is built from 15 residues. Between the trimmed V and J ends, which lost 3 bases and 1 base, there was a span of 11 bases. The CDR3 sequence: CASSHGVLGTDTQYF. The CDR3 nucleotides read TGCGCCAGCAGCCATGGGGTACTCGGCACAGATACGCAGTATTTT.

To note about this clonotype: At one end, the junction sequence differs from germline, possibly due to a read error. This chain uses TRBV29-1 with TRBJ2-7, with D possibly being TRBD2 (6 bases). There are 14 residues in the CDR3. From germline, CDR1 is SQVTM and CDR2 ANQGSEA. CDR3 region: CSVAPASDRYEQYF. CDR3 in DNA: TGTAGCGTTGCTCCGGCTAGCGACCGCTACGAGCAGTACTTC.

Comment on this clonotype: An end of the junction differs from the germline gene, which may be a read error. The rearrangement uses TRBV10-3 and TRBJ2-5, with D uncertain. CDR1 ENHRY and CDR2 SYGVKD come from the germline V gene. The CDR3 length is 15 residues. The CDR3 sequence is CAISGSATRQETQYF. In DNA, the CDR3 is TGTGCCATCAGTGGGTCGGCTACCAGACAAGAGACCCAATACTTC.

A word on this clonotype: A much larger clone is a single base away; this may be a read error. The chain combines TRBV28 with TRBJ1-3; unclear D gene. This CDR3 region has 14 residues. Trimming removed 5 bases from V and 0 bases from J, with 8 bases in between. Germline V gene data show CDR1 as MDHEN and CDR2 as SYDVKM. This chain's CDR3 is CASSPEGSGNTIYF. The DNA of the CDR3 is TGTGCCAGCAGTCCAGAGGGCTCTGGAAACACCATATATTTT.

About this clonotype: One end of the junction is discordant with germline, which a read error may explain. This rearrangement joins TRBV29-1 to TRBJ2-7; possible D gene TRBD2, 7 bases. The CDR3 consists of 13 residues. Germline-derived CDR1 and CDR2 are SQVTM and ANQGSEA. The CDR3 loop is CSVKGGLVDEQYF. CDR3 nucleotide sequence: TGCAGCGTTAAGGGGGGGCTAGTGGACGAGCAGTACTTT.